Given below is one T cell receptor (beta chain) in context. Its antigen is unknown. 5'RACE primed at constant segments yielded TCR alpha and TCR beta cDNA libraries bearing sample barcodes and UMIs. TCRdb re-called the 5' RACE reads through MiXCR, storing one row per CDR3 protein. Of roughly 14,000 distinct CDR3 sequences detected, approximately 23% appear once; the ten largest clones hold around 60%. Germline-derived CDR1 and CDR2 are SGHTS and YDEGEE. The CDR3 extends over 15 amino acids. Trimming took 2 bases from V and 2 from J; bases not matched to a gene: 5. The record originates from a study of T-cell memory formation after mild COVID-19. Study conclusions and caveats: There were some responding clones in pre-infection memory, which suggested that cross-reactive memory had joined. Clones contracting across day 15 to 85 had a balanced CD4/CD8 profile; later expanding clones leaned CD4+. Second-wave clones that peaked on day 37 lacked confirmed SARS-CoV-2 specificity.

The V and J genes are TRBV5-8 and TRBJ2-3, with 7 bases that match TRBD2. The sample taken for sequencing was PBMCs or a T cell subset sorted from them (not recorded which). The TCR comes from a man between 18 and 29 years old who had mild COVID-19 (a few samples of this study predate the infection). Cell type and time point are not known. The chain's CDR3 is CASSFGSGVTDTQYF. CDR3 nucleotide sequence: TGTGCCAGCAGCTTCGGAAGCGGGGTCACAGATACGCAGTATTTT.